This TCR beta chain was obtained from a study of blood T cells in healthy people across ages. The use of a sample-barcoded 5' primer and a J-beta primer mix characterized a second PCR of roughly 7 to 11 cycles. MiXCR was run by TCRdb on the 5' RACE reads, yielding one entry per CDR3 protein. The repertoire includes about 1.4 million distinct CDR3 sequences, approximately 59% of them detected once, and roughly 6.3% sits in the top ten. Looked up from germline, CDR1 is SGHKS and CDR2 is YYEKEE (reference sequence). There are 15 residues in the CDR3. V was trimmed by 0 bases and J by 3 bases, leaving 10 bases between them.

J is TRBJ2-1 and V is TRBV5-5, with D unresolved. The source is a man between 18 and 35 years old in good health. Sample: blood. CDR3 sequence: CASSLVQLGYNEQFF. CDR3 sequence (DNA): TGTGCCAGCAGCTTGGTCCAATTGGGCTACAATGAGCAGTTCTTC.